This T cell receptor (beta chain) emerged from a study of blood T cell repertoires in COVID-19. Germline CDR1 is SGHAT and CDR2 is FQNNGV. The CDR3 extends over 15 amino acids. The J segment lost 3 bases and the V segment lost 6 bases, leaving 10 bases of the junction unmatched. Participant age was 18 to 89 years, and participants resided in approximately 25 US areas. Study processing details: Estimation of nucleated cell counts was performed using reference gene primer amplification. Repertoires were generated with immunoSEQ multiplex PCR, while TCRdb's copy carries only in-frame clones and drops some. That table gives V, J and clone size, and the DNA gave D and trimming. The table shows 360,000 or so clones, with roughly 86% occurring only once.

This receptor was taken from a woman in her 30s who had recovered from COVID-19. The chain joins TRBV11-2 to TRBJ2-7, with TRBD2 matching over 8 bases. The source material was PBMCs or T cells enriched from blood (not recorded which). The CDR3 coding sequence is TGTGCCAGCAGAGCCCCCGGGACTAGTCTCTACGAGCAGTACTTC. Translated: CASRAPGTSLYEQYF.